The 16 T cell receptor beta chains below all came from one sample that was sequenced in a study of beta chain features in type 1 diabetes. Since all of the isolated RNA was reverse transcribed, expressed TCRB transcripts were what got sequenced. Clones were read by immunoSEQ multiplex PCR, and TCRdb kept only the in-frame ones, dropping some. The repertoire holds nearly 250,000 clones, with less than 15% as singletons. Sample: naive CD4+ T cells from blood. All receptors derive from a woman between 40 and 55 years old in good health.

The chain recombines TRBV6-6 with TRBJ2-1, with 8 bases that match TRBD2. This CDR3 contains 15 residues. J lost 6 bases, V lost 7 bases, and 11 bases had no gene match. Germline V gene lookup returns CDR1 MNHNY and CDR2 SVGAGI (reference sequence). The CDR3 sequence is CASTPRGGRVNEQFF. As DNA, the CDR3 is TGTGCCAGCACACCCCGGGGGGGGCGGGTCAATGAGCAGTTCTTC.

This clone was observed a few times. This chain joins TRBV4-1 and TRBJ1-2, with unresolved D. V lost 5 bases and J 2 bases, leaving 15 bases between the germline ends. In germline, CDR1 is MGHRA, CDR2 YSYEKL. The CDR3 sequence is 15 residues long. The CDR3 nucleotides are TGCGCCAGCAGCTACGGGAGCAACGGCAACTATGGCTACACCTTC. It specifies CASSYGSNGNYGYTF.

There are a few counts of this clone. The chain is built from TRBV7-2 and TRBJ2-5; tentatively, D is TRBD1 (5 bases). CDR1 is SGHTA, CDR2 FQGNSA, per germline. V lost 0 bases and J lost 5, with 13 bases in between. The CDR3 runs 15 residues. CDR3 residues: CASSLAGARMETQYF. The CDR3, as DNA: TGTGCCAGCAGCTTAGCAGGGGCGCGGATGGAGACCCAGTACTTC.

The table lists this clone with a few counts. The CDR3 loop is CASGLVLGGGRWETQYF. In DNA form, the CDR3 reads TGTGCTAGTGGTTTGGTCCTAGGGGGGGGGCGGTGGGAGACCCAGTACTTC. The chain links TRBV12-5 to TRBJ2-5, with D perhaps TRBD2 (7 bases). The CDR3 length is 17 residues. The V gene's germline CDR1 is LGHNT and CDR2 FRNRAP. The germline V and J ends were trimmed by 0 bases and 5 bases, with 19 bases remaining between them.

This chain connects TRBV10-3 to TRBJ2-3; D is unclear. This CDR3 is 13 amino acids long. The V end was cut by 0 bases, the J end by 8 bases, with 9 bases between. In germline, CDR1 is ENHRY, CDR2 SYGVKD. This CDR3 is CAISESESFTQYF. The CDR3 region has the DNA TGTGCCATCAGTGAGTCCGAGAGTTTTACGCAGTATTTT.

J is TRBJ2-7 and V is TRBV28; maybe TRBD2 (5 bases). This CDR3 spans 13 amino acids. V lost 2 bases, J lost 7 bases, and 12 bases lay in between. The germline V gene has CDR1 MDHEN and CDR2 SYDVKM. CDR3 DNA: TGTGCCAGCAGTTTAGGGGAGCCGGGAGAGCAGTACTTC. Encoded protein: CASSLGEPGEQYF.

The V and J genes are TRBV11-2 and TRBJ2-5; TRBD2 agrees at 10 bases. V lost 5 bases, J lost 5 bases, and 5 bases stayed unmatched. Per the germline V gene, CDR1 is SGHAT and CDR2 is FQNNGV. The CDR3 is 14 residues long. The DNA of the CDR3 is TGTGCCAGCAGCCGGGGACTAGCGAGGGAGACCCAGTACTTC. Translated: CASSRGLARETQYF.

The chain employs TRBV13 and TRBJ2-1, with D perhaps matching TRBD2 (5 bases). CDR3 length equals 14 residues. CDR1 is PRHDT, CDR2 FYEKMQ, per germline (reference sequence). Trimming stripped 10 bases from V and 5 bases from J, with 18 bases between. The CDR3 region is CATGSTTVDNEQFF. The CDR3 DNA is TGTGCCACCGGATCGACTACGGTAGACAATGAGCAGTTCTTC. The whole variable domain, remainder taken from reference TRBV13 and TRBJ2-1, is AAGVIQSPRHLIKEKRETATLKCYPIPRHDTVYWYQQGPGQDPQFLISFYEKMQSDKGSIPDRFSAQQFSDYHSELNMSSLELGDSALYFCATGSTTVDNEQFFGPGTRLTVL.

The chain combines TRBV5-6 with TRBJ2-1; TRBD1 might be the D (5 bases). The CDR3 runs to 13 residues. Trimming shortened V by 4 bases and J by 9 bases, and 14 bases separated the two germline ends. Germline V gene data show CDR1 as SGHDT and CDR2 as YYEEEE. In DNA form, the CDR3 reads TGTGCCAGCAGCACCGACAGTGTAAGTGAGCAGTTCTTC. Translated: CASSTDSVSEQFF.

The chain couples TRBV6-5 to TRBJ2-2; a weak D match, TRBD2 (7 bases). V was pared by 6 bases and J by 3 bases, with 14 bases between. The CDR3 totals 15 residues. Germline values: CDR1 MNHEY, CDR2 SVGAGI. CDR3 DNA sequence: TGTGCCAGCAGCCTCGGGGGGCCCGACACCGGGGAGCTGTTTTTT. It translates to CASSLGGPDTGELFF.

This clone was observed a handful of times. The chain combines TRBV7-9 with TRBJ1-1; 9 bases are shared with TRBD1. Germline trimming cut 4 bases from V and 5 bases from J; bases unmatched to any gene: 5. In germline, CDR1 is SEHNR, CDR2 FQNEAQ (reference sequence). CDR3 length: 14 residues. The CDR3 DNA is TGTGCCAGCAGCTCACAGGGGGCAGGTACTGAAGCTTTCTTT. Translating it yields CASSSQGAGTEAFF.

This clone was seen at least ten times. The chain combines TRBV19 with TRBJ2-4; a possible D gene is TRBD1 (6 bases). The CDR3 loop spans 13 amino acids. Germline CDR1 and CDR2: LNHDA and SQIVND (reference sequence). Trimming pared 5 bases from V and 7 bases from J, leaving 12 bases between. The CDR3, as DNA: TGTGCCAGTAGTCCAACAGGGACGAACATTCAGTACTTC. Amino acids: CASSPTGTNIQYF.

This clone turned up a few times. This chain links TRBV7-9 with TRBJ2-3; TRBD2 might be the D (6 bases). The germline V and J ends were trimmed by 7 bases and 2 bases, with 22 bases remaining between them. This CDR3 has 17 amino acids. Germline CDR1 SEHNR, CDR2 FQNEAQ (reference sequence). The CDR3 coding sequence is TGTGCCAGCACACTCGGAGGGATCGGACGAGACACAGATACGCAGTATTTT. Protein product: CASTLGGIGRDTDTQYF.

This clone was observed a few times. The J gene is TRBJ2-3, the V gene TRBV9, with D maybe TRBD2 (7 bases). V dropped 7 bases and J dropped 1 base, with 16 bases sitting between them. Germline loops: CDR1 SGDLS, CDR2 YYNGEE. The CDR3 sequence is 15 residues long. Here the CDR3 reads CASSSAGAGTDTQYF. The CDR3 DNA is TGTGCCAGCTCGTCTGCGGGGGCCGGCACAGATACGCAGTATTTT.

A few counts support this clone. This rearrangement joins TRBV29-1 to TRBJ1-3; 10 bases are a match to TRBD1. The CDR3 loop spans 15 amino acids. J was trimmed by 1 base and V by 7 bases; bases with no gene match: 7. Germline CDR1 is SQVTM and CDR2 is ANQGSEA. CDR3 DNA: TGCAGCGCATCCCGGGACAGGGGTTCTGGAAACACCATATATTTT. Its translation is CSASRDRGSGNTIYF.

The V gene is TRBV5-1, the J gene TRBJ2-3, with 7 bases matching TRBD2. Germline CDR1 is SGHRS and CDR2 is YFSETQ. The V segment lost 0 bases and the J segment 4 bases; nucleotides outside the gene matches: 11. The length of the CDR3 is 17 residues. CDR3 in amino acids: CASSLAWGGRTPDTQYF. CDR3 sequence (DNA): TGCGCCAGCAGCTTGGCCTGGGGGGGGAGAACCCCAGATACGCAGTATTTT. The complete variable domain, with remaining parts taken from reference TRBV5-1 and TRBJ2-3, reads KAGVTQTPRYLIKTRGQQVTLSCSPISGHRSVSWYQQTPGQGLQFLFEYFSETQRNKGNFPGRFSGRQFSNSRSEMNVSTLELGDSALYLCASSLAWGGRTPDTQYFGPGTRLTVL.